This TCR beta chain is drawn from a study of blood T cell repertoires in COVID-19. About the research overall: T cells, B-cell-depleted T cells, or PBMCs supplied cDNA or gDNA.

The CDR3 extends over 14 amino acids. Trimming pared 7 bases from V and 4 bases from J, leaving 16 bases between. In germline, CDR1 is SNHLY, CDR2 FYNNEI. The authors' processing: Counts of nucleated cells, estimated from reference gene primer amplification, were obtained. This table comes from immunoSEQ multiplex PCR, and its TCRdb copy is limited to in-frame clones, with some not included. That table supplies the V and J calls and clone size; D and trimming were determined from the DNA. The table includes over 95,000 clones, around nine tenths detected once. This chain uses TRBV2 with TRBJ1-1; D is possibly TRBD1 (5 bases). The origin of this receptor is a human donor with acute or convalescent COVID-19. The donor label of this sample is uncertain. Specimen: peripheral blood. The CDR3 loop reads CASKLSNQGTEAFF. The DNA for the CDR3 is TGTGCCAGCAAACTCTCTAACCAGGGCACTGAAGCTTTCTTT.